This T cell receptor beta chain was identified during a study of T cells in Graves' hyperthyroidism and ophthalmopathy. Amplification of TCR beta CDR3 regions used RNA as the template. The HTBI primer set was used in a first-round RT-PCR of the TCR CDR3. TCRdb recomputed calls from the multiplex PCR reads with MiXCR, one row per CDR3 protein. The sample contains hundreds of thousands of distinct CDR3 sequences, about 38% of which appear only once. From approximately 9.1 ml of fresh peripheral blood, PBMCs were isolated. This CDR3 is 16 amino acids long. V shed 2 bases and J shed 5 bases, with 19 bases lying between them. Germline V lookup: CDR1 SGDLS, CDR2 YYNGEE.

Sequencing used blood. The source of this sequence is a man younger than 35 with Graves' hyperthyroidism. V is TRBV9 and J is TRBJ2-5; D is undetermined. The CDR3 loop reads CASSVPVRQHKETQYF. The CDR3 DNA reads TGTGCCAGCAGCGTTCCCGTCAGACAACACAAGGAGACCCAGTACTTC.